The 29 T cell receptor beta chains below all came from one sample that was sequenced in a study of OX40 agonist ivuxolimab in advanced cancers. Libraries were constructed by the immunoSEQ multiplex PCR assay. What TCRdb holds here is the immuneACCESS table cut down to in-frame rearrangements. Part of the clones is not present; checked against another copy, under half of the missing clones reflect an unresolved V gene, and the others are unexplained. This sample comprises over 95,000 clones, about 79% of them detected only once. The top ten hold roughly 1.5% of the sample. Sequencing was performed on CD4+ or CD8+ T cells sorted from blood, taken in a trial of the OX40 agonist ivuxolimab. Receptors were obtained from an adult with an advanced solid tumor such as melanoma, head and neck, liver or kidney cancer.

The chain carries TRBV28 and TRBJ2-5, with 9 nucleotides matching TRBD2. V lost 8 bases to trimming and J lost 1 base; unmatched junction nucleotides: 5. The germline gives CDR1 MDHEN, CDR2 SYDVKM. The CDR3 contains 14 residues. As DNA, the CDR3 is TGTGCCAGCGGATTAGCGGGGGCCCAAGAGACCCAGTACTTC. Its translation: CASGLAGAQETQYF.

The J gene is TRBJ1-1, the V gene TRBV19, with 10 bases fitting TRBD1. From germline, CDR1 is LNHDA and CDR2 SQIVND (reference sequence). The CDR3 sequence is 17 residues long. V trimming: 7 bases; J trimming: 7 bases; junction bases outside the gene matches: 18. The CDR3 DNA is TGTGCCAGTACTGCGGCCTCAGGACAGGGGGGGATACATGAAGCTTTCTTT. Its protein product is CASTAASGQGGIHEAFF.

This clone was detected only once. The DNA for the CDR3 is TGCGCCAGCAGCCAAGTTAGGCAGGATGAGCAGTTCTTC. It codes for CASSQVRQDEQFF. V and J are TRBV4-1 and TRBJ2-1; no clear D. Per germline, CDR1 MGHRA and CDR2 YSYEKL. The length of the CDR3 is 13 residues. The V gene lost 1 base and the J gene lost 8 bases, with 9 bases spanning the gap.

This chain connects TRBV7-2 to TRBJ2-7; 9 nucleotides align to TRBD1. Germline CDR1 reads SGHTA; CDR2 reads FQGNSA. This CDR3 has 17 residues. V lost 5 bases, J lost 0 bases, and 11 bases stayed unmatched. The CDR3 region is CASSQIGTGWISYEQYF. The CDR3 bases are TGTGCCAGCAGCCAAATAGGGACAGGGTGGATCTCCTACGAGCAGTACTTC.

The rearrangement joins TRBV18 to TRBJ1-3; D remains ambiguous. Germline loops: CDR1 KGHSH, CDR2 LQKENI. V lost 2 bases to trimming and J lost 0 bases, with 11 bases between them. CDR3 length: 16 amino acids. The CDR3 spells CASSPYRQDSGNTIYF. The DNA for the CDR3 is TGTGCCAGCTCACCATATCGGCAGGACTCTGGAAACACCATATATTTT.

This clone showed up just once. The chain links TRBV7-2 to TRBJ1-1, with no clear D. Germline CDR1 is SGHTA and CDR2 is FQGNSA. V gave up 4 bases and J gave up 0 bases, with 6 bases separating them. CDR3 size: 13 residues. The DNA of the CDR3 is TGTGCCAGCAGCTCCCGCCTGAACACTGAAGCTTTCTTT. This translates into CASSSRLNTEAFF.

This chain uses TRBV14 with TRBJ2-7; D is unclear. The germline V gene encodes CDR1 SGHDN and CDR2 FVKESK. This CDR3 spans 13 amino acids. Trimming removed 1 base from V and 9 bases from J, with 13 bases in between. This CDR3 is CASSQGLVKAQYF. The CDR3 region has the DNA TGTGCCAGCAGCCAAGGGCTAGTCAAGGCGCAGTACTTC.

This clone appeared a few times. This chain connects TRBV6-1 to TRBJ1-1, with 8 bases lining up with TRBD1. Germline V lookup: CDR1 MNHNS, CDR2 SASEGT. With V trimmed by 4 bases and J by 8 bases, 9 bases remained unmatched. The CDR3 length is 14 residues. The CDR3 DNA sequence: TGTGCCAGCAGTGTGGCAGGGGGCAACAGAGAAGCTTTCTTT. Translation: CASSVAGGNREAFF.

The rearrangement links TRBV5-6 to TRBJ2-3; TRBD2 matches 11 bases. This CDR3 comprises 17 residues. V shed 0 bases, J shed 2 bases, and the junction held 5 bases outside the gene matches. Germline CDR1 and CDR2: SGHDT and YYEEEE. CDR3 protein: CASSLASGGLLTDTQYF. The DNA for the CDR3 is TGTGCCAGCAGCTTGGCTAGCGGGGGGCTCCTCACAGATACGCAGTATTTT.

In this sample, this clone turned up once. J is TRBJ1-1 and V is TRBV4-2; D perhaps matches TRBD1 (5 bases). This CDR3 spans 14 amino acids. V lost 4 bases and J 4 bases, leaving 13 bases between the germline ends. Germline CDR1 LGHNA, CDR2 YNFKEQ. The CDR3: CASSPGGLSTEAFF. CDR3 bases: TGTGCCAGCAGCCCGGGGGGGTTGTCCACTGAAGCTTTCTTT.

The chain uses TRBV7-2 and TRBJ2-1; D may correspond to TRBD1 or TRBD2 (6 bases each). The CDR3 is 15 residues long. Germline V gene data show CDR1 as SGHTA and CDR2 as FQGNSA. V lost 6 bases and J 2 bases, leaving 14 bases between the germline ends. CDR3 region: CASRGSGAPYNEQFF. In DNA form, the CDR3 reads TGTGCCAGCAGGGGATCGGGGGCCCCCTACAATGAGCAGTTCTTC. Combining the CDR3 with reference TRBV7-2 and TRBJ2-1 gives the whole variable domain GAGVSQSPSNKVTEKGKDVELRCDPISGHTALYWYRQSLGQGLEFLIYFQGNSAPDKSGLPSDRFSAERTGGSVSTLTIQRTQQEDSAVYLCASRGSGAPYNEQFFGPGTRLTVL.

This clone was seen a single time. J is TRBJ2-5 and V is TRBV7-9; tentative D call: TRBD2 (6 bases). V was cut by 7 bases and J by 2 bases, with 11 bases left in between. From germline, CDR1 is SEHNR and CDR2 FQNEAQ (reference sequence). The CDR3 is 13 amino acids. This CDR3 reads CASTWRGQETQYF. The CDR3 nucleotides read TGTGCCAGCACCTGGAGGGGACAAGAGACCCAGTACTTC.

The chain joins TRBV6-5 to TRBJ2-3; D is uncertain. The V end lost 6 bases, the J end lost 11 bases, and 15 bases lay between the germline ends. The CDR3 loop spans 12 amino acids. From germline, CDR1 is MNHEY and CDR2 SVGAGI. The CDR3 nucleotides read TGTGCCAGCAGCCAGACTCCGTTAAGGCAGTATTTT. This gives the protein CASSQTPLRQYF.

V is TRBV7-3 and J is TRBJ2-5; 7 bases are a match to TRBD2. V lost 5 bases to trimming and J lost 0 bases; unmatched junction nucleotides: 6. The CDR3 totals 15 residues. Germline V lookup: CDR1 SGHTA, CDR2 FQGTGA. The CDR3 here is CASSATGTNQETQYF. The CDR3 region has the DNA TGTGCCAGCAGCGCAACCGGGACTAACCAAGAGACCCAGTACTTC.

This chain uses TRBV28 with TRBJ2-3, with TRBD1 as a possible D gene (6 bases). From germline, CDR1 is MDHEN and CDR2 SYDVKM. Deletions cut 3 bases from V and 3 bases from J, with 13 bases between. The length of the CDR3 is 15 residues. The CDR3 spells CASSFFLRGTDTQYF. CDR3 DNA: TGTGCCAGCAGTTTTTTTCTCAGGGGTACAGATACGCAGTATTTT.

V usage is TRBV7-3 and J usage is TRBJ1-2; 9 bases map to TRBD1. Germline V CDR1 and CDR2: SGHTA, FQGTGA. The CDR3 extends over 15 amino acids. The V gene end was trimmed by 5 bases and the J gene end by 4 bases; junction bases not matched to a gene: 8. CDR3 DNA: TGTGCCAGCAGCACAACAGGGGGCGCTGGCTATGGCTACACCTTC. Translated: CASSTTGGAGYGYTF.

The chain combines TRBV19 with TRBJ2-7; D may be TRBD2 (5 bases). Trimming stripped 1 base from V and 2 bases from J, with 6 bases between. CDR3 length: 13 amino acids. Germline loops: CDR1 LNHDA, CDR2 SQIVND (reference sequence). CDR3 in amino acids: CASSIGLPYEQYF. The CDR3 bases are TGTGCCAGTAGTATAGGACTACCCTACGAGCAGTACTTC.

This clone appeared a few times. This rearrangement joins TRBV12-5 to TRBJ2-7; tentative D call: TRBD1 (5 bases). V was shortened by 7 bases and J by 3 bases, with 16 bases between the two germline ends. The CDR3 sequence is 14 residues long. CDR1 is LGHNT and CDR2 is FRNRAP in the germline V gene. In nucleotides, the CDR3 is TGTGCTAGTGCCCCCCAGGGTGGTGGCTACGAGCAGTACTTC. Translated: CASAPQGGGYEQYF.

Only one count was recorded for this clone. J is TRBJ1-4 and V is TRBV7-8; no firm D call. V was trimmed by 5 bases and J by 0 bases, leaving 7 bases between them. Germline-derived CDR1 and CDR2 are SGHVS and FQNEAQ. This CDR3 contains 14 residues. CDR3 nucleotide sequence: TGTGCCAGCAGCCCCCGGTCAACTAATGAAAAACTGTTTTTT. It translates to CASSPRSTNEKLFF.

J is TRBJ1-2 and V is TRBV6-1; D unresolved. The CDR3 has 15 amino acids. Trimming took off 2 bases at V and 4 bases at J, with 14 bases between the two ends. CDR1 is MNHNS, CDR2 SASEGT, per germline. The CDR3 region has the DNA TGTGCCAGCAGTGAATATGTCGGGTGGAGCTATGGCTACACCTTC. Protein product: CASSEYVGWSYGYTF.

In its sample, this clone was seen a few times. The V gene is TRBV6-1, the J gene TRBJ2-7, with D unresolved. CDR1 and CDR2 from the germline V gene are MNHNS and SASEGT. Between the trimmed V and J ends, which lost 4 bases and 9 bases, there was a span of 19 bases. This CDR3 comprises 14 residues. The CDR3: CASSVTRPLRGQYF. The CDR3 bases are TGTGCCAGCAGTGTCACAAGACCCCTCCGAGGGCAGTACTTC.

The J gene is TRBJ1-6, the V gene TRBV30, with D perhaps matching TRBD1 (6 bases). The ends were cut back, 2 bases at V and 6 bases at J, with 17 bases in the middle. The CDR3 consists of 16 residues. Germline V lookup: CDR1 GTSNPN, CDR2 SVGIG (reference sequence). DNA of the CDR3: TGTGCCTGGAGTAAAAATACAGGGTCCCCTAATTCACCCCTCCACTTT. As protein: CAWSKNTGSPNSPLHF.

The chain uses TRBV5-1 and TRBJ1-2; D unresolved. The CDR3 totals 16 residues. V was pared by 1 base and J by 2 bases, with 15 bases between. Germline CDR1 is SGHRS and CDR2 is YFSETQ. The CDR3 loop is CASSLNYVAGNYGYTF. As DNA, the CDR3 is TGCGCCAGCAGCTTGAACTACGTCGCGGGGAACTATGGCTACACCTTC.

The DNA for the CDR3 is TGTGCCAGCAGCGTAACTCTGGATACGCAGTATTTT. Amino acid sequence: CASSVTLDTQYF. The rearrangement links TRBV9 to TRBJ2-3, with unresolved D. Per the germline V gene, CDR1 is SGDLS and CDR2 is YYNGEE. The CDR3 runs 12 residues. Between the trimmed V and J ends, which lost 1 base and 6 bases, there was a span of 6 bases.

V gene TRBV4-2 combines with J gene TRBJ1-3, with unresolved D. This CDR3 has 15 residues. V lost 4 bases to trimming and J lost 2 bases, with 12 bases between them. Germline V lookup: CDR1 LGHNA, CDR2 YNFKEQ. The CDR3 bases are TGTGCCAGCAGCCTTCAGCCGAGCGCTGGAAACACCATATATTTT. It yields the protein CASSLQPSAGNTIYF.

The V gene is TRBV7-2, the J gene TRBJ2-1, with 7 bases lining up with TRBD2. Trimming cost V 4 bases and J 16 bases; bases outside gene matches: 10. The CDR3 is 12 amino acids. Germline loops: CDR1 SGHTA, CDR2 FQGNSA. CDR3 DNA: TGTGCCAGCAGCTCCGCTAGCGGATCTTATTTCTTC. Protein sequence: CASSSASGSYFF.

This rearrangement joins TRBV7-6 to TRBJ1-5; 7 bases agree with TRBD1. The germline V gene has CDR1 SGHVS and CDR2 FNYEAQ. The CDR3 extends over 14 amino acids. J was trimmed by 7 bases and V by 5 bases; bases with no gene match: 8. CDR3 loop: CASSPGGGPQPQHF. As DNA, the CDR3 is TGTGCCAGCAGCCCGGGAGGGGGCCCGCAGCCCCAGCATTTT. The full variable domain, with the rest looked up from reference TRBV7-6 and TRBJ1-5, is GAGVSQSPRYKVTKRGQDVALRCDPISGHVSLYWYRQALGQGPEFLTYFNYEAQQDKSGLPNDRFSAERPEGSISTLTIQRTEQRDSAMYRCASSPGGGPQPQHFGDGTRLSIL.

The chain employs TRBV7-6 and TRBJ1-1; no clear D gene. Deletions cut 6 bases from V and 3 bases from J, with 17 bases between. Germline V CDR1 and CDR2: SGHVS, FNYEAQ. The CDR3 has 15 residues. The CDR3 sequence: CASSPGRTKDTEAFF. CDR3 DNA sequence: TGTGCCAGCAGTCCGGGCAGGACGAAGGACACTGAAGCTTTCTTT.

J is TRBJ1-4 and V is TRBV18; 8 nucleotides agree with TRBD1. CDR3 length: 14 residues. Germline CDR1 is KGHSH and CDR2 is LQKENI. J gave up 8 bases and V 4 bases, and 6 bases lay outside the gene matches. In DNA, the CDR3 is TGTGCCAGCTCACATCAGGGGGCACGAGAAAAACTGTTTTTT. Its protein product is CASSHQGAREKLFF. Full variable domain (remainder filled in from reference TRBV18 and TRBJ1-4): NAGVMQNPRHLVRRRGQEARLRCSPMKGHSHVYWYRQLPEEGLKFMVYLQKENIIDESGMPKERFSAEFPKEGPSILRIQQVVRGDSAAYFCASSHQGAREKLFFGSGTQLSVL.